These T cell receptor beta chains were read from a single sample in a study of T-cell reconstitution after alpha-beta-depleted transplantation in children. TCRdb reanalysed the PCR reads using MiXCR and keeps one entry per CDR3 protein. The sample includes 600,000 to 800,000 distinct CDR3 sequences, 13% seen only once; the top ten take 0.79%. Source: PBMCs, taken before TCRalphabeta/CD19-depleted stem cell transplant. Receptors originate from a girl aged 2 to 10 with congenital amegakaryocytic thrombocytopenia, due to receive a stem cell transplant. Both conserved end residues are trimmed from each CDR3.

CDR3 | V
SVEQGGYEQY | TRBV29-1
ASSLMSQPQH | TRBV12-3/TRBV12-4
ASSSRQGEGQPQH | TRBV21-1
ASSEDRGLQPQH | TRBV10-2
ASSSLAGTTYNEQF | TRBV7-3
ATTGTGDNGYGYT | TRBV27
ASGDLAKNIQY | TRBV28
ASSLLSGLAANEQF | TRBV7-9
AISDTSEETQY | TRBV10-3
ASSLRPGNTIY | TRBV5-4
ASSVVSGTDTQY | TRBV9
ASSFQMYRADKTDTQY | TRBV6-2/TRBV6-3
ASMFGSPSGFSTDTQY | TRBV12-3/TRBV12-4
ASSVEATEQF | TRBV9
ATSREISFGGGKTYEQY | TRBV15
SVSGVSYEQY | TRBV29-1
ATSSTGSTYEQY | TRBV15
ASSYRESYYEQY | TRBV6-2/TRBV6-3
AISGSSGSVSDTQY | TRBV10-3
ASSLTTGLAGTYNEQF | TRBV7-6
SVDGLAGRPRYNEQF | TRBV29-1
ASSLAFQGSTDTQY | TRBV5-1
SVVTSGSIIQETQY | TRBV29-1
ASSFDPGSSGNTIY | TRBV12-3/TRBV12-4
ASSSTGAGNTIY | TRBV7-9
ASSFLVGEQY | TRBV12-3/TRBV12-4
ASSLSYTSTLSTDTQY | TRBV5-1
ASSFKSSYNEQF | TRBV12-3/TRBV12-4